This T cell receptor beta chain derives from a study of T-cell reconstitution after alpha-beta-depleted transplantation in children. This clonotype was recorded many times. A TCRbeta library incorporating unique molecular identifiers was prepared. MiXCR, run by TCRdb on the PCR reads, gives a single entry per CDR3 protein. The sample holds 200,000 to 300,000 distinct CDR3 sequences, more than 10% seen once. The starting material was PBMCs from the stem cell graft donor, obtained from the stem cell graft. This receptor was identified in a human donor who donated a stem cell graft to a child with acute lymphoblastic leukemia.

This CDR3 reads CASSLARTGELFF. The CDR3 coding sequence is TGCGCCAGCAGCTTGGCCCGGACCGGGGAGCTGTTTTTT. The chain is built from TRBV5-1 and TRBJ2-2; D is ambiguous. Germline loops: CDR1 SGHRS, CDR2 YFSETQ. The V and J ends lost 0 bases and 5 bases respectively, with 5 bases between them. The CDR3 covers 13 residues.